The sequence of this T cell receptor (beta chain) was determined in a study of spatial heterogeneity in lung cancer. Study summary: Sequences of the beta chain were consistently detected in greater numbers than alpha-chain sequences.

Stated time point: sample taken at primary tumor resection. This clonotype was seen at least ten times. The antigen remains undetermined. Each CDR3 protein is one row after TCRdb ran MiXCR on the 5' RACE reads. The sample lists approximately 9,000 distinct CDR3 sequences; roughly 4.7% were seen once. With V trimmed by 0 bases and J by 2 bases, 7 bases remained unmatched. Germline-derived CDR1 and CDR2 are SGHAT and FQNNGV. CDR3 length equals 17 residues. Study-level points and caveats: Mutation counts in tumors were tracked by counts of expanded intratumoral alpha and beta TCRs.

This specimen was lung tumor tissue, taken at surgery. The TCR originated in a female donor with early-stage non-small cell lung cancer. The genes are TRBV11-2 and TRBJ2-3, with 8 bases aligning to TRBD2. In nucleotides, the CDR3 is TGTGCCAGCAGCTTAGAAGGAGCGGGGGCCCTCACAGATACGCAGTATTTT. Translating gives CASSLEGAGALTDTQYF.